What follows is one T cell receptor (beta chain) and its context. Its specific antigen is unknown. No per-base quality is available; no much larger clone lies one base away. The record originates from a study of T cell responses to AZD1222 COVID-19 vaccine (dated by TCRdb to about 2021). Turning to the overall study: TCR sequencing was performed for about 250 trial participants, of whom roughly 200 were given two doses of AZD1222 and about 25 were given two doses of MenACWY control vaccine. Trial participants were enrolled by age into subgroups of 18-55, 56-69 and 70-plus years, and around 150, 28 and 57 TCR-sequenced participants, respectively, were included in these subgroups.

The time point tag for this specimen amounts to: about 28 days (+/-7) after the second vaccine dose. Because spike-specific TCR depth and breadth did not differ between the two schedules, AZD1222 recipients who got a second dose at roughly 4 weeks were pooled with those who got a second dose at roughly 12 weeks. Vaccinee samples came from UK trials COV001 and COV002, including a single-blind randomized controlled phase 2/3 trial of AZD1222 (ChAdOx1 nCoV-19) in healthy adults. For TCRbeta chain sequencing, PBMC samples from trial participants were taken at day 0 and at day 28 after the second dose. The CDR3 regions of human TCRbeta chains were subjected to immunosequencing. The paper's processing steps were these. TCRs in the repertoires were compared against a reference library of SARS-CoV-2-specific TCRs that had been generated with the MIRA antigen-specificity platform. Breadth was defined as the fraction of unique TCRs that were SARS-CoV-2-associated. Depth was defined as the fraction of total T cells that were SARS-CoV-2-associated. Using the MIRA data, each spike-specific TCR was mapped to the spike region that the TCR reacts to and placed in a CD4 or CD8 class. Log10-transformed breadth and depth values were compared by one-way ANOVA with Sidak's multiple comparisons tests. TCRdb stores this immuneACCESS table with in-frame sequences only. Part of the clones is absent; in the studies checked, under half of the shortfall reflects unresolved V genes, and no reason is known for the rest. The V and J calls and clone size come from that table; D and trimming were worked out from the DNA. This sample holds 150,000 to 200,000 clones; 92% were observed only once. 0.9% to 1.2% of the sample is in the top ten clones.

Summary of the overall study and its limitations: No day 14 peak-response samples were available, so repertoires were characterized only after the peak T cell response. The vaccine-associated CD4 TCRs covered the entire spike protein, and the dominant responses fell in regions 160-218 and 743-854. A significant rise in spike-specific TCR breadth and depth was observed after two AZD1222 doses relative to day 0 and relative to MenACWY recipients. Conclusions about previously exposed vaccinees were limited because only a handful of AZD1222 recipients were SARS-CoV-2 seropositive at baseline. Reportedly, almost half of the unique spike-specific TCRs recognized epitopes lying outside the regions that are mutated in the B.1.351 and B.1.1.7 variants. In the small 56-69-year group, the increase in depth fell short of significance, most likely because of low power. Participants were mostly white British, with more females than males. The authors suggested clonal diversity may have been underestimated.

The specimen was peripheral blood, collected 28 days after the second AZD1222 dose. This receptor was obtained from an adult who received the AZD1222 COVID-19 vaccine.

The DNA sequence reads TGTGCCAGCAGCCCTAGACGGGGGGGCTTGAACGAGCAGTACTTC. Its amino acids are CASSPRRGGLNEQYF. The sequence is built from TRBV7-2 and TRBJ2-7; 8 nucleotides in the junction match TRBD2. V is pruned by 5 bases and J by 5 bases, leaving 11 bases of the junction without a gene match. CDR1 and CDR2 are read off the germline V gene as SGHTA and FQGNSA. From its cysteine to its phenylalanine, the CDR3 spans 15 amino acids. The sequence is cut down to CDR3 DNA, 45 bases in frame from base 1.